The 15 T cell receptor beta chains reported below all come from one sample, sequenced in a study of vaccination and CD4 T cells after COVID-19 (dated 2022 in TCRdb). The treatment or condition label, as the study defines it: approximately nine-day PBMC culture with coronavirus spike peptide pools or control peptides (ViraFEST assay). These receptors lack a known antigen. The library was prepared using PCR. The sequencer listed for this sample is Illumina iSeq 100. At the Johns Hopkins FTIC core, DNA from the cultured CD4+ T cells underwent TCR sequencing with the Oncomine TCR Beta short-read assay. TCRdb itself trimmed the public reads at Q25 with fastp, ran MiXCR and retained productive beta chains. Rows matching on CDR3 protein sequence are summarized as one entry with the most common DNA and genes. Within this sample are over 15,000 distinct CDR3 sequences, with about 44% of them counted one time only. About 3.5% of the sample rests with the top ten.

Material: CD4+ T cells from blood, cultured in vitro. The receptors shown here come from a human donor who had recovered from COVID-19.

The CDR3 loop is CASSKLRGTPPRGNQPQHF. CDR3 DNA: TGTGCCAGCAGCAAACTGAGAGGGACTCCCCCGAGGGGCAATCAGCCCCAGCATTTT. The rearrangement links TRBV21-1 to TRBJ1-5. TRBV21-1 is a listed pseudogene. The CDR3 spans 19 residues.

Here the CDR3 reads CASSAQGIYEQYF. The DNA for the CDR3 is TGTGCCAGCAGCGCTCAGGGGATCTACGAGCAGTACTTC. The chain has TRBV5-4 and TRBJ2-7; perhaps TRBD1 as D (6 bases). The CDR3 totals 13 residues. Per the germline V gene, CDR1 is SGHNT and CDR2 is YYREEE (reference sequence). The ends were cut back, 4 bases at V and 3 bases at J, with 11 bases in the middle.

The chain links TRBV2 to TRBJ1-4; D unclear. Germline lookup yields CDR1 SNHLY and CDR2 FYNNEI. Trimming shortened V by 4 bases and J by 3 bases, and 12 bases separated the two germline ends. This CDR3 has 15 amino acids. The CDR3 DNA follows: TGTGCCAGCAGTGCCCAGCGGGTCGCTAATGAAAAACTGTTTTTT. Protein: CASSAQRVANEKLFF.

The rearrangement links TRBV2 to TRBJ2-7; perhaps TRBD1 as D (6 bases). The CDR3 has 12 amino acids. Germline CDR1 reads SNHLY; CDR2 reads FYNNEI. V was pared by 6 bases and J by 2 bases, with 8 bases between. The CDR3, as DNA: TGTGCCAGCAGGAGACAGGCCTACGAGCAGTACTTC. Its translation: CASRRQAYEQYF. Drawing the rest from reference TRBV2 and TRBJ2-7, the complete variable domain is EPEVTQTPSHQVTQMGQEVILRCVPISNHLYFYWYRQILGQKVEFLVSFYNNEISEKSEIFDDQFSVERPDGSNFTLKIRSTKLEDSAMYFCASRRQAYEQYFGPGTRLTVT.

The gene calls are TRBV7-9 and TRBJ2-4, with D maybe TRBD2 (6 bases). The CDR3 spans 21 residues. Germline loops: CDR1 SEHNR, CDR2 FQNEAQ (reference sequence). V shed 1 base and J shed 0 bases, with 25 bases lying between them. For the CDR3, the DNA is TGTGCCAGCAGCTTAGAAGGAAGGGGTCGGCGGGATAAACTAGCCAAAAACATTCAGTACTTC. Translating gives CASSLEGRGRRDKLAKNIQYF.

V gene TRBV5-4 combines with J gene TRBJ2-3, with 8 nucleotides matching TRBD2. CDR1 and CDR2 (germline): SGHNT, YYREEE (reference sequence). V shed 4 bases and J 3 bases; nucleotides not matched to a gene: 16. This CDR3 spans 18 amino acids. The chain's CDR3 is CASSAPGLGPTGTDTQYF. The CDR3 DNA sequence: TGTGCCAGCAGCGCACCGGGACTAGGCCCCACCGGGACAGATACGCAGTATTTT.

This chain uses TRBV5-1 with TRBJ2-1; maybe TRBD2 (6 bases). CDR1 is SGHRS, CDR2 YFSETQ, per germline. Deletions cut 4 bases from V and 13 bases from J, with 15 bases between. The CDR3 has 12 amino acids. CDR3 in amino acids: CASSPPGLSQFF. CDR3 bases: TGCGCCAGCAGCCCCCCGGGACTTTCCCAGTTCTTC.

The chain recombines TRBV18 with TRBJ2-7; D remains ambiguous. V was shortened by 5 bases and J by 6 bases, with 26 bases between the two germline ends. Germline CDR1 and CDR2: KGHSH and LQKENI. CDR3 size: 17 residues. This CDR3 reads CASSDLLPGSLPPEQYF. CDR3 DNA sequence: TGTGCCAGCTCAGACCTCCTTCCTGGGTCTCTCCCTCCCGAGCAGTACTTC.

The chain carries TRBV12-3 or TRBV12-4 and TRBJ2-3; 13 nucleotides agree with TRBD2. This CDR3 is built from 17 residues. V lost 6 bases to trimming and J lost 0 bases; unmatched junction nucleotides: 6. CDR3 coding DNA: TGTGCCAGCAGGGTCGGGACTAGCGGGATTAGCACAGATACGCAGTATTTT. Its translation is CASRVGTSGISTDTQYF.

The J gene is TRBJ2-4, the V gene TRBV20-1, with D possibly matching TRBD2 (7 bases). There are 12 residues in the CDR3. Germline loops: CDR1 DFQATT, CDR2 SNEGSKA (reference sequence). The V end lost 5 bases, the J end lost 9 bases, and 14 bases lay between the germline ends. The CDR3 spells CSAPPRGGIQYF. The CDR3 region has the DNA TGCAGTGCTCCTCCGAGGGGGGGCATTCAGTACTTC.

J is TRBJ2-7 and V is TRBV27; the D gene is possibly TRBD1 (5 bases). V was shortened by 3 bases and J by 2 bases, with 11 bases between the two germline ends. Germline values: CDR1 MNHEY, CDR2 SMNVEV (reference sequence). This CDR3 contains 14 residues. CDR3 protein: CASSFSDSTYEQYF. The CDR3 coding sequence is TGTGCCAGCAGTTTTTCCGACAGCACCTACGAGCAGTACTTC.

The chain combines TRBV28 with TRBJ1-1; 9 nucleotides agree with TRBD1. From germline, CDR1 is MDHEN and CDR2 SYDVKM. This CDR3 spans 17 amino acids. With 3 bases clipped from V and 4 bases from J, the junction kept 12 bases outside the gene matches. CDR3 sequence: CASSFLRDRGKITEAFF. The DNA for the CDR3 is TGTGCCAGCAGTTTTCTCCGTGACAGGGGGAAAATCACTGAAGCTTTCTTT.

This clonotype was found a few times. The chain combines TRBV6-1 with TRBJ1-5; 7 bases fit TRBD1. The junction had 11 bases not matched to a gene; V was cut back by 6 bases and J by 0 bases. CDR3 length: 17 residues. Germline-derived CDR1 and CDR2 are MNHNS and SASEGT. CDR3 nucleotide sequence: TGTGCCAGCAGCGAGAGGGGGCCGGAACTTAGCAATCAGCCCCAGCATTTT. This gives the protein CASSERGPELSNQPQHF.

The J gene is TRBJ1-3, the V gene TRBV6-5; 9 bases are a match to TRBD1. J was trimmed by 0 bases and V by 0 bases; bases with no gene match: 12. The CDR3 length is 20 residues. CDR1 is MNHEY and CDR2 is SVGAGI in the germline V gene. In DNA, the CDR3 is TGTGCCAGCAGTTACTCATTGTCGGCAGGACAGGGGTCCTCTGGAAACACCATATATTTT. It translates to CASSYSLSAGQGSSGNTIYF.

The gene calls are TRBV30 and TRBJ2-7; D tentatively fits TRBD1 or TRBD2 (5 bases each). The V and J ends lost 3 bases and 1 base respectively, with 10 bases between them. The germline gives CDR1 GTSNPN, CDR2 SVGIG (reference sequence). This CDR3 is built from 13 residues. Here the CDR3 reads CAWRSGRSYEQYF. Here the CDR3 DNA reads TGTGCCTGGAGGTCAGGGAGATCCTACGAGCAGTACTTC. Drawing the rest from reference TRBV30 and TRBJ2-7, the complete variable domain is SQTIHQWPATLVQPVGSPLSLECTVEGTSNPNLYWYRQAAGRGLQLLFYSVGIGQISSEVPQNLSASRPQDRQFILSSKKLLLSDSGFYLCAWRSGRSYEQYFGPGTRLTVT.